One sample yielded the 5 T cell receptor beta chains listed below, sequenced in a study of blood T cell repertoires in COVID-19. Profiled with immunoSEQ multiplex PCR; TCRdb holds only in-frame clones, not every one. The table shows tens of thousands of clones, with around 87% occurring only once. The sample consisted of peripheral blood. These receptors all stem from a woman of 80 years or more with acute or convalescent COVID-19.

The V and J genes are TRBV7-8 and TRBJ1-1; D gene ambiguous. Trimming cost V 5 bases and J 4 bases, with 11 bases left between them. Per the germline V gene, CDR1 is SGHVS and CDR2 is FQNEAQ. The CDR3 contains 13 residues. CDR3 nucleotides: TGTGCCAGCAGCCCGACTTCGGGCACTGAAGCTTTCTTT. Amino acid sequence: CASSPTSGTEAFF.

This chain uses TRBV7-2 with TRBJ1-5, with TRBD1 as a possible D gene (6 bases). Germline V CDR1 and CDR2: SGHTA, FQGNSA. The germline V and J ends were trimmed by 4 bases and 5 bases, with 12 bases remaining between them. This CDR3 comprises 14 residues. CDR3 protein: CASSSSQGYQPQHF. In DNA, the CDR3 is TGTGCCAGCAGCTCCTCCCAGGGGTATCAGCCCCAGCATTTT.

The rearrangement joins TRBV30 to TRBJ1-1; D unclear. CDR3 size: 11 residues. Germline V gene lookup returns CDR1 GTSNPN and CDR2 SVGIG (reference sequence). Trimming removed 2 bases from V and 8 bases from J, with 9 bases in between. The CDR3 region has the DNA TGTGCCTGGAGTAATAAGCGAGAAGCTTTCTTT. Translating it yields CAWSNKREAFF. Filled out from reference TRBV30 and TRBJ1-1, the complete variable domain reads SQTIHQWPATLVQPVGSPLSLECTVEGTSNPNLYWYRQAAGRGLQLLFYSVGIGQISSEVPQNLSASRPQDRQFILSSKKLLLSDSGFYLCAWSNKREAFFGQGTRLTVV.

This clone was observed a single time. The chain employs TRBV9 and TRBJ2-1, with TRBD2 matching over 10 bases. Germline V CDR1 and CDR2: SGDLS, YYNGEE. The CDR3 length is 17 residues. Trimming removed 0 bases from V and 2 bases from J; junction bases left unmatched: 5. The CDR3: CASSVVSGGLPYNEQFF. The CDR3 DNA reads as TGTGCCAGCAGCGTAGTTAGCGGGGGGCTTCCCTACAATGAGCAGTTCTTC. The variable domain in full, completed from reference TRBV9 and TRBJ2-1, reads DSGVTQTPKHLITATGQRVTLRCSPRSGDLSVYWYQQSLDQGLQFLIQYYNGEERAKGNILERFSAQQFPDLHSELNLSSLELGDSALYFCASSVVSGGLPYNEQFFGPGTRLTVL.

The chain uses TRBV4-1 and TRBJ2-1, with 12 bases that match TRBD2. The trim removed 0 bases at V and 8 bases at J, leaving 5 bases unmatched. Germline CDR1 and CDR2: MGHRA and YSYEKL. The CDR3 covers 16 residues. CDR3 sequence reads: CASSQDWTSGVDEQFF. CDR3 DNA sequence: TGCGCCAGCAGCCAAGATTGGACTAGCGGGGTTGATGAGCAGTTCTTC.